The rows below give T cell receptor beta chains drawn from one sample of a study of T-cell memory formation after mild COVID-19. MiXCR was run by TCRdb on the 5' RACE reads, yielding one entry per CDR3 protein. This sample has roughly 86,000 distinct CDR3 sequences, with about 14% found just once. Sequences were obtained from PBMCs or a T cell subset sorted from them (not recorded which). The receptors originated from a man aged 18 to 29 who had mild COVID-19 (a few samples of this study predate the infection). Cell type and time point are not known. The CDR3 runs from the conserved cysteine through the conserved F or W. D genes are given only for firm matches. Not every row has a clone size; where given, it reads once, few, many or a size class.

d_call	v_call	clone_size	cdr3_length	j_call	cdr3_aa	cdr3_nt
TRBD2	TRBV29-1	few	12	TRBJ2-5	CSGGTSEPGQYF	TGCAGCGGGGGGACTAGCGAACCAGGCCAGTACTTC
NA	TRBV7-9	NA	15	TRBJ1-5	CASSPRGGGSQPQHF	TGTGCCAGCAGTCCCCGAGGAGGGGGAAGCCAGCCCCAGCATTTT
NA	TRBV7-9	few	15	TRBJ1-5	CASSLGRGGNQPQHF	TGTGCCAGCAGCTTAGGCAGGGGAGGCAATCAGCCCCAGCATTTT
NA	TRBV7-9	many	13	TRBJ2-1	CASSLLLRNEQFF	TGTGCCAGCAGCTTACTCCTACGCAATGAGCAGTTCTTC
NA	TRBV9	few	15	TRBJ2-7	CASSLIYRVSYEQYF	TGTGCCAGCAGCTTAATATACAGGGTCTCCTACGAGCAGTACTTC
TRBD1	TRBV5-1	NA	18	TRBJ2-3	CASRTGDLSSRGTDTQYF	TGCGCCAGCAGGACAGGGGACCTATCCTCAAGGGGTACAGATACGCAGTATTTT
TRBD2	TRBV30	few	16	TRBJ2-3	CAWSVGLAGLTDTQYF	TGTGCCTGGAGTGTAGGGCTAGCGGGGTTAACAGATACGCAGTATTTT
TRBD1	TRBV29-1	many	13	TRBJ2-7	CSVEAMTGYEQYF	TGCAGCGTTGAAGCAATGACAGGGTACGAGCAGTACTTC
NA	TRBV4-2	few	18	TRBJ2-6	CASSQGRLTGAGANVLTF	TGTGCCAGCAGCCAAGGACGCCTGACGGGGGCGGGGGCCAACGTCCTGACTTTC
NA	TRBV28	NA	13	TRBJ1-5	CASSYVGHQPQHF	TGTGCCAGCAGTTACGTAGGACATCAGCCCCAGCATTTT
NA	TRBV5-1	NA	14	TRBJ2-1	CASSLVGSYNEQFF	TGCGCCAGCAGCTTGGTAGGATCCTACAATGAGCAGTTCTTC
TRBD1	TRBV29-1	NA	15	TRBJ1-2	CSVAKSGTGSYGYTF	TGCAGCGTTGCCAAGTCCGGGACAGGGTCTTATGGCTACACCTTC
NA	TRBV5-1	once	14	TRBJ2-7	CASSLGQIKYEQYF	TGCGCCAGCAGCTTGGGACAGATCAAATACGAGCAGTACTTC
NA	TRBV27	NA	12	TRBJ2-1	CASSTGEGEQFF	TGTGCCAGCAGTACAGGGGAGGGTGAGCAGTTCTTC
TRBD1	TRBV4-3	NA	17	TRBJ2-1	CASSQALGTGSYNEQFF	TGCGCCAGCAGCCAAGCCCTGGGGACAGGGTCCTACAATGAGCAGTTCTTC
TRBD1	TRBV9	NA	14	TRBJ2-1	CASSEGDSYNEQFF	TGTGCCAGCAGCGAGGGGGACAGCTACAATGAGCAGTTCTTC
NA	TRBV9	NA	14	TRBJ2-5	CASSVGGLQETQYF	TGTGCCAGCAGTGTGGGGGGGCTACAAGAGACCCAGTACTTC
NA	TRBV15	NA	14	TRBJ2-3	CATSREDRVDTQYF	TGTGCCACCAGCCGGGAAGATCGCGTAGATACGCAGTATTTT
NA	TRBV6-1	NA	14	TRBJ1-2	CASSDGVYLYGYTF	TGTGCCAGCAGTGATGGCGTGTACCTCTATGGCTACACCTTC
NA	TRBV27	NA	14	TRBJ1-2	CASSPDGGAYGYTF	TGTGCCAGCAGTCCCGATGGGGGGGCCTATGGCTACACCTTC
NA	TRBV5-5	many	15	TRBJ1-1	CASSLASGSGTEAFF	TGTGCCAGCAGCTTGGCCTCTGGGTCGGGCACTGAAGCTTTCTTT
TRBD1	TRBV5-1	NA	14	TRBJ1-6	CASSAGTENSPLHF	TGCGCCAGCAGCGCCGGGACAGAGAATTCACCCCTCCACTTT
NA	TRBV7-9	few	15	TRBJ2-3	CASSRDYSRPDTQYF	TGTGCCAGCAGCCGCGACTATTCACGGCCAGATACGCAGTATTTT
NA	TRBV5-1	few	13	TRBJ1-3	CASSLGSGNTIYF	TGCGCCAGCAGCCTGGGGTCTGGAAACACCATATATTTT
NA	TRBV6-6	many	13	TRBJ2-7	CASTLGGGYEQYF	TGTGCCAGCACCCTGGGAGGGGGCTACGAGCAGTACTTC
NA	TRBV18	few	14	TRBJ1-2	CASSLRVLTSGYTF	TGTGCCAGCTCACTCCGGGTGTTGACATCTGGCTACACCTTC
NA	TRBV27	NA	13	TRBJ2-7	CASSLRGTYEQYF	TGTGCCAGCAGTTTAAGGGGAACCTACGAGCAGTACTTC
TRBD2	TRBV11-2	NA	16	TRBJ2-1	CASSSFSGSSYNEQFF	TGTGCCAGCAGCTCCTTTAGCGGGAGCTCCTACAATGAGCAGTTCTTC
NA	TRBV27	few	14	TRBJ1-1	CASTPSGWDTEAFF	TGTGCCAGCACTCCCAGCGGTTGGGACACTGAAGCTTTCTTT
NA	TRBV3-2	many	13	TRBJ2-5	CASSHETQETQYF	TGTGCCAGCAGCCACGAGACCCAAGAGACCCAGTACTTC
NA	TRBV10-2	medium-sized	13	TRBJ2-7	CASRPGDSYEQYF	TGCGCCAGCAGGCCTGGGGACTCCTACGAGCAGTACTTC
NA	TRBV10-1	many	16	TRBJ2-2	CASSELRAGGAGELFF	TGCGCCAGCAGTGAGCTGCGAGCAGGAGGGGCCGGGGAGCTGTTTTTT
NA	TRBV6-5	many	13	TRBJ2-1	CASSPPAYREQFF	TGTGCCAGCAGTCCACCGGCCTATCGAGAGCAGTTCTTC
NA	TRBV2	NA	15	TRBJ1-1	CASSDFARQNTEAFF	TGTGCCAGCAGTGATTTCGCCAGGCAGAACACTGAAGCTTTCTTT
TRBD2	TRBV12-5	many	13	TRBJ2-1	CASGRGSMNEQFF	TGTGCTAGTGGGCGGGGGTCTATGAATGAGCAGTTCTTC
NA	TRBV7-2	few	13	TRBJ2-1	CASSLELVNEQFF	TGTGCCAGCAGCTTAGAACTAGTCAATGAGCAGTTCTTC
TRBD1	TRBV6-6	NA	13	TRBJ2-7	CASSRTGAVEQYF	TGTGCCAGCAGTCGAACAGGGGCGGTGGAGCAGTACTTC
TRBD1	TRBV4-1	NA	15	TRBJ2-3	CASSQTGTGTDTQYF	TGCGCCAGCAGCCAAACCGGGACAGGCACAGATACGCAGTATTTT
NA	TRBV6-6	few	17	TRBJ1-2	CASSYLTDDTTNYGYTF	TGTGCCAGCAGTTATCTAACAGACGACACCACTAACTATGGCTACACCTTC
NA	TRBV5-1	NA	17	TRBJ2-1	CASSLAWGGLSYNEQFF	TGCGCCAGCAGCTTGGCCTGGGGGGGCCTCTCCTACAATGAGCAGTTCTTC
TRBD2	TRBV6-2/TRBV6-3	NA	20	TRBJ2-1	CASSYPVPGLAGGTYNEQFF	TGTGCCAGCAGTTATCCAGTCCCGGGACTAGCGGGGGGGACCTACAATGAGCAGTTCTTC
TRBD1	TRBV11-2	NA	15	TRBJ2-1	CASSLADRGVWGQFF	TGTGCCAGCAGCTTAGCGGACAGGGGAGTTTGGGGGCAGTTCTTC
TRBD1	TRBV4-3	many	19	TRBJ2-3	CASSQDPPRTGSSTDTQYF	TGCGCCAGCAGCCAAGACCCCCCACGGACAGGATCTAGCACAGATACGCAGTATTTT
NA	TRBV11-2	NA	15	TRBJ2-7	CASSLDARVTYEQYF	TGTGCCAGCAGCTTAGACGCCAGGGTTACCTACGAGCAGTACTTC
NA	TRBV4-3	NA	16	TRBJ2-2	CASSQVGGWNTGELFF	TGCGCCAGCAGCCAAGTGGGGGGTTGGAACACCGGGGAGCTGTTTTTT
TRBD2	TRBV6-5	NA	13	TRBJ2-5	CASSWSGAKTQYF	TGTGCCAGCAGCTGGAGCGGGGCAAAGACCCAGTACTTC
TRBD2	TRBV7-6	NA	17	TRBJ2-1	CASSLEVAGGPQYEQFF	TGTGCCAGCAGCTTAGAGGTAGCGGGGGGCCCCCAGTATGAGCAGTTCTTC
TRBD1	TRBV5-1	once	16	TRBJ2-7	CASSARTGQYTYEQYF	TGCGCCAGCAGCGCCCGGACAGGGCAATACACCTACGAGCAGTACTTC
NA	TRBV7-8	NA	10	TRBJ2-5	CASMRETQYF	TGTGCCAGCATGAGGGAGACCCAGTACTTC
NA	TRBV7-2	NA	14	TRBJ2-7	CASTGGDTLKEQYF	TGTGCCAGCACCGGAGGGGACACCCTGAAAGAGCAGTACTTC
NA	TRBV7-2	NA	11	TRBJ2-1	CASSLGSEQFF	TGTGCCAGCAGCTTAGGTAGTGAGCAGTTCTTC
TRBD2	TRBV27	few	16	TRBJ2-3	CASSVHSGASTDTQYF	TGTGCCAGCAGTGTACATAGCGGGGCGAGCACAGATACGCAGTATTTT
TRBD2	TRBV5-1	NA	14	TRBJ2-1	CASSFGGGSNEQFF	TGCGCCAGCAGCTTCGGCGGGGGAAGCAATGAGCAGTTCTTC
TRBD1	TRBV3-1	few	16	TRBJ1-5	CASSQGDRGWNQPQHF	TGTGCCAGCAGCCAAGGGGACAGGGGTTGGAATCAGCCCCAGCATTTT
TRBD1	TRBV6-5	NA	15	TRBJ1-5	CASSPTGGRGQPQHF	TGTGCCAGCAGTCCGACAGGGGGGAGAGGGCAGCCCCAGCATTTT
TRBD1	TRBV28	NA	14	TRBJ1-1	CASRSGTGVSEAFF	TGTGCCAGCCGATCGGGGACAGGGGTGTCTGAAGCTTTCTTT